This section outlines one TCR beta chain sequence together with its context. The antigen is not known. This sample is part of a study of T-cell memory formation after mild COVID-19. The overall study: Largely, TCR clusters stayed within a single donor. Study-level findings and limits: Clones shrinking from day 15 to 85 showed even CD4/CD8 mixes; later expanders tilted CD4+. There were some responding clones in pre-infection memory, which suggested that cross-reactive memory had joined.

Trimming stripped 3 bases from V and 4 bases from J, with 7 bases between. The CDR3 runs to 13 residues. Sample barcodes and UMIs were carried by the TCR alpha and TCR beta cDNA libraries that 5'RACE generated with constant-segment primers. TCRdb ran MiXCR on the 5' RACE reads and lists one entry per CDR3 protein. The data contain 300,000 to 350,000 distinct CDR3 sequences, roughly 13% of them seen just once; the ten biggest clones take up 22%. This receptor was taken from a man between 18 and 29 years old who had mild COVID-19 (a few samples of this study predate the infection). Cell type and time point are not known. The chain employs TRBV12-3 or TRBV12-4 and TRBJ2-4; D ambiguous. Sequencing was done on a sample of PBMCs or a T cell subset sorted from them (not recorded which). CDR3 nucleotides: TGTGCCAGCAGTTTTACCTTTAAAAACATTCAGTACTTC. Translated, it gives CASSFTFKNIQYF.